The 14 T cell receptor beta chains below all came from one sample that was sequenced in a study of graft-versus-host responses after intestinal transplantation. For these receptors, no antigen is known. Method: immunoSEQ multiplex PCR; TCRdb's copy keeps in-frame clones and lacks some. This sample has some 79,000 clones; roughly nine tenths occur once, and the top ten carry roughly 0.37%. This specimen consisted of unstimulated CD4+ T cells sorted from spleen or lymph node cells, obtained before intestinal transplant. These receptors came from a human donor who received an intestinal transplant.

This rearrangement joins TRBV28 to TRBJ2-3; TRBD2 matches 8 bases. Germline loops: CDR1 MDHEN, CDR2 SYDVKM. V lost 3 bases to trimming and J lost 3 bases; unmatched junction nucleotides: 5. The CDR3 is made up of 15 amino acids. The CDR3: CASSFPGGGTDTQYF. The CDR3 nucleotides are TGTGCCAGCAGTTTCCCGGGAGGGGGGACAGATACGCAGTATTTT. Filled out from reference TRBV28 and TRBJ2-3, the complete variable domain reads DVKVTQSSRYLVKRTGEKVFLECVQDMDHENMFWYRQDPGLGLRLIYFSYDVKMKEKGDIPEGYSVSREKKERFSLILESASTNQTSMYLCASSFPGGGTDTQYFGPGTRLTVL.

The rearrangement uses TRBV18 and TRBJ2-7; possibly TRBD2 for D (5 bases). Trimming took off 1 base at V and 2 bases at J, with 12 bases between the two ends. This CDR3 spans 15 amino acids. In germline, CDR1 is KGHSH, CDR2 LQKENI. The CDR3 DNA sequence: TGTGCCAGCTCACCACTGGGTAGAGGGCCCTACGAGCAGTACTTC. Translated, it gives CASSPLGRGPYEQYF.

This chain connects TRBV7-8 to TRBJ2-1, with TRBD2 identical over 9 bases. Germline values: CDR1 SGHVS, CDR2 FQNEAQ. J was trimmed by 5 bases and V by 0 bases; bases with no gene match: 5. This CDR3 region has 16 residues. CDR3 nucleotides: TGTGCCAGCAGCTTAGCCGGGACTAGCAGAAACAATGAGCAGTTCTTC. Amino acid sequence: CASSLAGTSRNNEQFF.

The rearrangement uses TRBV5-4 and TRBJ2-6; TRBD1 agrees at 9 bases. V shed 4 bases, J shed 3 bases, and the junction held 11 bases outside the gene matches. This CDR3 is built from 18 residues. Germline V gene data show CDR1 as SGHNT and CDR2 as YYREEE (reference sequence). The CDR3: CASSRPGQGSVGANVLTF. In DNA form, the CDR3 reads TGTGCCAGCAGCCGCCCGGGACAGGGATCGGTTGGGGCCAACGTCCTGACTTTC.

The chain uses TRBV28 and TRBJ1-4; no clear D. Germline V CDR1 and CDR2: MDHEN, SYDVKM. This CDR3 contains 14 residues. Trimming took off 1 base at V and 0 bases at J, with 3 bases between the two ends. The CDR3 nucleotides are TGTGCCAGCAGTTTATTAGCAACTAATGAAAAACTGTTTTTT. Its translation is CASSLLATNEKLFF.

This clone was recorded only once. V usage is TRBV27 and J usage is TRBJ2-2; D possibly corresponds to TRBD1 (6 bases). Germline V gene lookup returns CDR1 MNHEY and CDR2 SMNVEV (reference sequence). The V end was cut by 2 bases, the J end by 1 base, with 14 bases between. This CDR3 comprises 17 residues. The CDR3 sequence is CASSLRPPGVNTGELFF. The CDR3 nucleotides read TGTGCCAGCAGTTTAAGACCCCCAGGGGTGAACACCGGGGAGCTGTTTTTT.

This sequence joins TRBV15 and TRBJ2-1; 12 bases fit TRBD2. Unmatched junction bases numbered 6, after V lost 3 bases and J lost 3 bases. Germline CDR1 LNHNV, CDR2 YYDKDF (reference sequence). CDR3 length: 17 residues. Here the CDR3 DNA reads TGTGCCACCAGCAGTGCCGGGACTAGCGGGTACTACAATGAGCAGTTCTTC. Its translation: CATSSAGTSGYYNEQFF.

The rearrangement links TRBV9 to TRBJ1-4; D is possibly TRBD1 (5 bases). The V gene lost 2 bases and the J gene lost 8 bases, with 10 bases spanning the gap. Germline CDR1 reads SGDLS; CDR2 reads YYNGEE. CDR3 length equals 13 residues. This CDR3 reads CASSVGAGEKLFF. CDR3 DNA sequence: TGTGCCAGCAGCGTCGGGGCGGGGGAAAAACTGTTTTTT.

The chain joins TRBV2 to TRBJ1-2; D is perhaps TRBD1 (5 bases). This CDR3 comprises 12 residues. In germline, CDR1 is SNHLY, CDR2 FYNNEI. The V gene lost 5 bases and the J gene lost 2 bases, with 6 bases spanning the gap. CDR3 sequence: CASSQGNYGYTF. The CDR3 nucleotides read TGTGCCAGCAGTCAGGGAAACTATGGCTACACCTTC. The variable domain in full, with the rest retrieved from reference TRBV2 and TRBJ1-2, is EPEVTQTPSHQVTQMGQEVILRCVPISNHLYFYWYRQILGQKVEFLVSFYNNEISEKSEIFDDQFSVERPDGSNFTLKIRSTKLEDSAMYFCASSQGNYGYTFGSGTRLTVV.

The rearrangement links TRBV6-1 to TRBJ1-6; D is ambiguous. The CDR3 sequence is 14 residues long. V was cut by 6 bases and J by 13 bases, with 19 bases left in between. CDR1 and CDR2 (germline): MNHNS, SASEGT. CDR3 nucleotide sequence: TGTGCCAGCAGGGTTGAGGTGAGGGATTTTCCCCTCCACTTT. This codes for CASRVEVRDFPLHF.

The CDR3 is CASSPRTGPKYQETQYF. The CDR3 nucleotides read TGCGCCAGCAGCCCACGGACAGGCCCCAAGTACCAAGAGACCCAGTACTTC. The rearrangement links TRBV5-1 to TRBJ2-5; TRBD1 matches 7 bases. The trim removed 4 bases at V and 0 bases at J, leaving 12 bases unmatched. This CDR3 region has 17 residues. Germline V gives CDR1 SGHRS, CDR2 YFSETQ.

The rearrangement uses TRBV19 and TRBJ2-3; 8 nucleotides align to TRBD2. The trim removed 5 bases at V and 0 bases at J, leaving 4 bases unmatched. The CDR3 loop spans 15 amino acids. From germline, CDR1 is LNHDA and CDR2 SQIVND (reference sequence). CDR3 nucleotides: TGTGCCAGTAGTCTAATAGCGGGAAGCACAGATACGCAGTATTTT. Its translation is CASSLIAGSTDTQYF.

The rearrangement uses TRBV28 and TRBJ1-2, with D perhaps matching TRBD1 (6 bases). V dropped 4 bases and J dropped 5 bases, with 11 bases sitting between them. CDR3 length equals 13 residues. Per germline, CDR1 MDHEN and CDR2 SYDVKM. CDR3 in amino acids: CASSYRVGYGYTF. The CDR3 nucleotides read TGTGCCAGCAGTTACAGGGTAGGGTATGGCTACACCTTC.

The chain joins TRBV29-1 to TRBJ1-1; perhaps TRBD1 as D (5 bases). Per the germline V gene, CDR1 is SQVTM and CDR2 is ANQGSEA. The CDR3 runs 13 residues. V lost 7 bases, J lost 0 bases, and 12 bases lay in between. The CDR3 loop is CSGRQKLNTEAFF. The CDR3 DNA reads TGCAGCGGTCGACAGAAATTGAACACTGAAGCTTTCTTT. Filled out from reference TRBV29-1 and TRBJ1-1, the complete variable domain reads SAVISQKPSRDICQRGTSLTIQCQVDSQVTMMFWYRQQPGQSLTLIATANQGSEATYESGFVIDKFPISRPNLTFSTLTVSNMSPEDSSIYLCSGRQKLNTEAFFGQGTRLTVV.